This section outlines one TCR beta chain sequence together with its context. Which antigen it targets is not known. No much larger clonotype is one base removed from it; base qualities were not supplied. These data belong to a study of OX40 agonist ivuxolimab in advanced cancers. The study in broad terms: Ivuxolimab, which targeted the costimulatory receptor OX40 (CD134), was an agonistic, fully human IgG2 monoclonal antibody. Intravenous ivuxolimab was administered to patients every 2 weeks at six dose levels: 0.01, 0.1, 0.3, 1.5, 3 and 10 mg/kg. Of the roughly 52 dose-escalation patients, hepatocellular carcinoma was present in about 20, melanoma in approximately 15, renal cell carcinoma in 9 and head and neck cancer in 9. In the dose-escalation cohort, more than 75% of patients were male, and the mean age was approximately 64 years, with a range of about 23 to 85. Patients were allowed to have had prior anti-PD-1, anti-PD-L1 or anti-CTLA-4 therapy, and 30% to 40% of the dose-escalation patients had previously received checkpoint inhibitors. Partial responses were achieved by three dose-escalation patients, of whom one had hepatocellular carcinoma and two had cutaneous melanoma. Peripheral TCRbeta sequencing was intended to test whether TCR sequence diversity was altered and clonal T-cell expansion was caused by ivuxolimab. The paper covers the monotherapy dose-escalation part of the phase I ivuxolimab trial, which included N of about 56 patients.

Genomic DNA was isolated from the sorted cells so that the TCRbeta CDR3 region could be sequenced. The immunoSEQ Assay was used for sequencing of TCRbeta CDR3 regions. TCRdb took this table from immuneACCESS and kept in-frame rearrangements with V and J called. Such tables lack part of the clones; where checked against another copy, unresolved V genes explain under half of the gap, and the rest is unexplained. This sample holds about 48,000 clones; 75% to 85% were observed only once. In total, the top ten clones hold over 1% of the sample. From cysteine to phenylalanine, the CDR3 is 13 amino acids long. Only the CDR3 part of the read is kept: 39 bases, read in frame from the first base. Based on the germline V gene (reference sequence), the CDR1 and CDR2 sequences are SGHKS and YYEKEE. V is pared back by 5 bases and J by 2 bases, with 9 bases lying between the germline termini. Paper-wide results and their limitations: Low levels of normalized T-cell clonal expansion were also seen in some patients who did not respond. Antigen specificity was not determined for the clonally expanded peripheral T cells. Clonal expansion of both CD4+ and CD8+ blood T cells was observed from baseline to week 6 at doses 0.1 to 3.0 mg/kg. Partial responders in the 0.1-3.0 mg/kg groups had among the lowest normalized peripheral clonal expansion, especially among CD8+ T cells. On average, CD8+ T cells showed more expanded clones than CD4+ T cells after ivuxolimab.

The trial excluded patients who had a history of autoimmune disease or who were on systemic immunosuppression. Peripheral blood for TCR sequencing was drawn from every dose cohort at baseline, at cycle 4 day 1 and at cycle 7 day 1. Samples came from an open-label, multicenter, first-in-human phase I dose-escalation trial of ivuxolimab. Adults with locally advanced or metastatic head and neck squamous cell, hepatocellular, melanoma or renal cell carcinoma were enrolled in the trial. Before TCR sequencing, CD4+ T cells and CD8+ T cells from peripheral blood were sorted into separate populations. The source of this sequence is an adult with an advanced solid tumor such as melanoma, head and neck, liver or kidney cancer. The input for sequencing was CD4+ or CD8+ T cells sorted from blood, taken in a trial of the OX40 agonist ivuxolimab. The rearrangement joined TRBV5-5 to TRBJ2-3; too little of a D gene remains to name it. For the CDR3, the sequence is CASSQRSTDTQYF. The bases read TGTGCCAGCAGTCAGAGATCCACAGATACGCAGTATTTT.